The rows below give T cell receptor beta chains drawn from one sample of a study of blood T cell repertoires in COVID-19. TCRdb's copy holds only in-frame clones and misses some; the assay was immunoSEQ multiplex PCR. The profile shows around 70,000 clones, around 70% of them singletons. Material for sequencing was peripheral blood. The receptors stem from a man aged 70 or older with acute or convalescent COVID-19. CDR3s include the opening cysteine and the closing phenylalanine or tryptophan. The order of the fields is J gene, clone size, V gene, D gene, CDR3 DNA, CDR3 protein. A D gene is named only where the DNA matches it firmly. Not all rows give a size; the values are once, few, many and, for expanded clones, a class.

j_call: TRBJ1-5; clone_size: NA; v_call: TRBV6-5; d_call: NA; cdr3_nt: TGTGCCAGCAGTTACGGGGGGGGCAATCAGCCCCAGCATTTT; cdr3_aa: CASSYGGGNQPQHF
j_call: TRBJ1-5; clone_size: once; v_call: TRBV24-1; d_call: NA; cdr3_nt: TGTGCCACCAGTGACACCGCTCGGGGGGCCTGGCAGCCCCAGCATTTT; cdr3_aa: CATSDTARGAWQPQHF
j_call: TRBJ2-2; clone_size: NA; v_call: TRBV7-3; d_call: TRBD2; cdr3_nt: TGTGCCAGCAGCTCCGGGGGGGGCACCGGGGAGCTGTTTTTT; cdr3_aa: CASSSGGGTGELFF
j_call: TRBJ1-1; clone_size: few; v_call: TRBV15; d_call: NA; cdr3_nt: TGTGCCACCAGCGGGGGGGGTTGGACTGAAGCTTTCTTT; cdr3_aa: CATSGGGWTEAFF
j_call: TRBJ2-7; clone_size: few; v_call: TRBV19; d_call: TRBD1; cdr3_nt: TGTGCCAGTAGTAAAGGGGGCTTGAGCTCCTACGAGCAGTACTTC; cdr3_aa: CASSKGGLSSYEQYF
j_call: TRBJ2-5; clone_size: NA; v_call: TRBV19; d_call: TRBD1; cdr3_nt: TGTGCCAGTGGACAGGGGGCGCGTGAGACCCAGTACTTC; cdr3_aa: CASGQGARETQYF
j_call: TRBJ2-7; clone_size: few; v_call: TRBV7-9; d_call: TRBD1; cdr3_nt: TGTGCCAGCAGCTTTGGGACAGGGAGGGACGAGCAGTACTTC; cdr3_aa: CASSFGTGRDEQYF
j_call: TRBJ2-3; clone_size: NA; v_call: TRBV5-1; d_call: NA; cdr3_nt: TGCGCCAGCAGGGAGAAACCTAGCACAGATACGCAGTATTTT; cdr3_aa: CASREKPSTDTQYF
j_call: TRBJ1-2; clone_size: NA; v_call: TRBV19; d_call: NA; cdr3_nt: TGTGCCAGTAGTGAGCACAGGACGGGCTACACCTTC; cdr3_aa: CASSEHRTGYTF
j_call: TRBJ2-1; clone_size: NA; v_call: TRBV7-9; d_call: NA; cdr3_nt: TGTGCCAGCAGCTTAGGTGGCGGTAATGAGCAGTTCTTC; cdr3_aa: CASSLGGGNEQFF
j_call: TRBJ2-3; clone_size: NA; v_call: TRBV27; d_call: NA; cdr3_nt: TGTGCCAGCGGCCCTCCCCGACTCTCAACTAACACAGATACGCAGTATTTT; cdr3_aa: CASGPPRLSTNTDTQYF
j_call: TRBJ1-1; clone_size: NA; v_call: TRBV2; d_call: TRBD1; cdr3_nt: TGTGCCAGCAGCGGACAGGTCCGAACTGAAGCTTTCTTT; cdr3_aa: CASSGQVRTEAFF
j_call: TRBJ1-2; clone_size: NA; v_call: TRBV7-3; d_call: NA; cdr3_nt: TGTGCCAGCAGCTTACAAGCCGGAGGGAGTGGTGGCTACACCTTC; cdr3_aa: CASSLQAGGSGGYTF
j_call: TRBJ1-3; clone_size: once; v_call: TRBV28; d_call: NA; cdr3_nt: TGTGCCAGCAGTCTATGGTCGGGGGAAGGCTCTGGAAACACCATATATTTT; cdr3_aa: CASSLWSGEGSGNTIYF
j_call: TRBJ2-6; clone_size: NA; v_call: TRBV6-6; d_call: TRBD1; cdr3_nt: TGTGCCAGCAGTCACCCTGGGAGGACAGGGGGCACTGGGGCCAACGTCCTGACTTTC; cdr3_aa: CASSHPGRTGGTGANVLTF
j_call: TRBJ2-5; clone_size: NA; v_call: TRBV24-1; d_call: NA; cdr3_nt: TGTGCCACCAGTGATTTGAGCGGACAAGAGACCCAGTACTTC; cdr3_aa: CATSDLSGQETQYF
j_call: TRBJ2-7; clone_size: NA; v_call: TRBV25-1; d_call: NA; cdr3_nt: TGTGCCAGCACTACGACAGCTGGTGGCGAGCAGTACTTC; cdr3_aa: CASTTTAGGEQYF
j_call: TRBJ2-7; clone_size: NA; v_call: TRBV7-2; d_call: TRBD2; cdr3_nt: TGTGCCAGCAGCCTCCGTGGGAGTAGCGGGAGGTCAGAAACCTACGAGCAGTACTTC; cdr3_aa: CASSLRGSSGRSETYEQYF
j_call: TRBJ2-3; clone_size: NA; v_call: TRBV2; d_call: NA; cdr3_nt: TGTGCCAGCAGGTTGCAGGGTGGCACAGATACGCAGTATTTT; cdr3_aa: CASRLQGGTDTQYF
j_call: TRBJ1-1; clone_size: NA; v_call: TRBV19; d_call: NA; cdr3_nt: TGTGCCAGTAGTCCCTCGGGGGGGGCAAACATGAACACTGAAGCTTTCTTT; cdr3_aa: CASSPSGGANMNTEAFF
j_call: TRBJ1-5; clone_size: NA; v_call: TRBV28; d_call: NA; cdr3_nt: TGTGCCAGCAGTTTCAGGTCTATTCAGCCCCAGCATTTT; cdr3_aa: CASSFRSIQPQHF
j_call: TRBJ2-3; clone_size: NA; v_call: TRBV19; d_call: TRBD2; cdr3_nt: TGTGCCAGTAGTATAGCGGCTAGCGGGAGCACAGATACGCAGTATTTT; cdr3_aa: CASSIAASGSTDTQYF
j_call: TRBJ1-6; clone_size: NA; v_call: TRBV6-1; d_call: NA; cdr3_nt: TGTGCCAGCAGTTCCCGGACAGCTAATAATTCACCCCTCCACTTT; cdr3_aa: CASSSRTANNSPLHF
j_call: TRBJ2-1; clone_size: once; v_call: TRBV4-3; d_call: NA; cdr3_nt: TGCGCCAGCAGCCAAGATCAAGCGCGGGAGCAGTTCTTC; cdr3_aa: CASSQDQAREQFF
j_call: TRBJ1-1; clone_size: few; v_call: TRBV29-1; d_call: NA; cdr3_nt: TGCAGCGGCCTGGGGGGAGGACCGAACACTGAAGCTTTCTTT; cdr3_aa: CSGLGGGPNTEAFF
j_call: TRBJ1-3; clone_size: NA; v_call: TRBV6-5; d_call: NA; cdr3_nt: TGTGCCAGCACCCTCTCTGGAAACACCATATATTTT; cdr3_aa: CASTLSGNTIYF
j_call: TRBJ2-3; clone_size: few; v_call: TRBV6-5; d_call: NA; cdr3_nt: TGTGCCAGCCGTCTTGGCAGGGTATCAGATACGCAGTATTTT; cdr3_aa: CASRLGRVSDTQYF